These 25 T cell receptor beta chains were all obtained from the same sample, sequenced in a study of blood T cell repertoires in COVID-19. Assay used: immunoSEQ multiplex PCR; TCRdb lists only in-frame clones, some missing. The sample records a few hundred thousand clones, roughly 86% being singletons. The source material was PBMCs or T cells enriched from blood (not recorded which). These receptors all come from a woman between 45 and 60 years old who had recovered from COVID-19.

The CDR3 is CASARLEQYF. As DNA, the CDR3 is TGTGCCAGCGCTAGACTGGAGCAGTACTTC. V and J are TRBV6-5 and TRBJ2-7, with unresolved D. The CDR3 spans 10 residues. CDR1 is MNHEY, CDR2 SVGAGI, per germline. V dropped 8 bases and J dropped 7 bases, with 9 bases sitting between them.

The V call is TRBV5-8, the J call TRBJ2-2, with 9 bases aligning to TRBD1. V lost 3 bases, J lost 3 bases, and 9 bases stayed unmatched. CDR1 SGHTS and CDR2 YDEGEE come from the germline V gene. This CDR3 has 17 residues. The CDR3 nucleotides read TGTGCCAGCAGCTCCCCAAACAGGGGGCCTGACACCGGGGAGCTGTTTTTT. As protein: CASSSPNRGPDTGELFF.

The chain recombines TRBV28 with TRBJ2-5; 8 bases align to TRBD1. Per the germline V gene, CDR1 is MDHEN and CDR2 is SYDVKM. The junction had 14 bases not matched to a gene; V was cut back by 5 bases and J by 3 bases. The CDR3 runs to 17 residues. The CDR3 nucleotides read TGTGCCAGCAGTACCCACCGGACAGGGCGGGCCAAAGAGACCCAGTACTTC. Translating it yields CASSTHRTGRAKETQYF.

This CDR3 is CASSRRTSGYTGELFF. The CDR3 region has the DNA TGTGCCAGCAGCCGACGGACTAGCGGTTACACCGGGGAGCTGTTTTTT. The chain joins TRBV14 to TRBJ2-2; 10 nucleotides match TRBD2. This CDR3 spans 16 amino acids. With V trimmed by 4 bases and J by 3 bases, 5 bases remained unmatched. CDR1 is SGHDN, CDR2 FVKESK, per germline.

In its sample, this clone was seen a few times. CDR3 nucleotide sequence: TGTGCCAGCAGCTTAGGAACGACGGGGGATACGCAGTATTTT. Translated: CASSLGTTGDTQYF. J is TRBJ2-3 and V is TRBV7-9; TRBD2 might be the D (5 bases). V was cut by 1 base and J by 6 bases, with 11 bases left in between. The CDR3 has 14 residues. From germline, CDR1 is SEHNR and CDR2 FQNEAQ (reference sequence).

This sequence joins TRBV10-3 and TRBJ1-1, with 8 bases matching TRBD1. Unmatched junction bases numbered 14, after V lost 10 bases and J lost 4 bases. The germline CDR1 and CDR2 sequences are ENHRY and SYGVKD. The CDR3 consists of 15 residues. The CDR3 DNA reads TGTGCCACCTACTCTCAGGGGGCGGGCGGCACTGAAGCTTTCTTT. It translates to CATYSQGAGGTEAFF.

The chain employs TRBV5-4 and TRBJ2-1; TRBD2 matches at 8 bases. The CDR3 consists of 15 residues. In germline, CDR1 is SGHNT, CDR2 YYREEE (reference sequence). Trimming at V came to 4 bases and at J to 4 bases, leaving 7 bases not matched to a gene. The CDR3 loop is CASSPQRGLYNEQFF. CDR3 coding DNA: TGTGCCAGCAGCCCACAGCGGGGGCTTTACAATGAGCAGTTCTTC.

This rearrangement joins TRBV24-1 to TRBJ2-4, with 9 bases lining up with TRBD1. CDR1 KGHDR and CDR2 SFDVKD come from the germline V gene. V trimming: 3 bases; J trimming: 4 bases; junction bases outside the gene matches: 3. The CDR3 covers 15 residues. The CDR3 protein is CATSDPGQGKNIQYF. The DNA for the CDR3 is TGTGCCACCAGTGATCCGGGACAGGGAAAAAACATTCAGTACTTC.

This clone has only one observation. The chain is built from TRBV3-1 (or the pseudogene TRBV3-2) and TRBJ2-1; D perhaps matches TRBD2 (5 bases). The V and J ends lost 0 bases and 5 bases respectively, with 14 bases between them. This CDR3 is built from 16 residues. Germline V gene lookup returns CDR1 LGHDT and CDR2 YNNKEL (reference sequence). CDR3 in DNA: TGTGCCAGCAGCCAAGATTCTTCGGGGATAAACAATGAGCAGTTCTTC. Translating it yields CASSQDSSGINNEQFF.

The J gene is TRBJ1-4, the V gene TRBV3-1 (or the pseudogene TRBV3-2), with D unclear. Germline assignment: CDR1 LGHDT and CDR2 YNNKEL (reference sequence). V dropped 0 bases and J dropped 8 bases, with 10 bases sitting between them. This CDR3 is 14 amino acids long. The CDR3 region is CASSQDSGGEKLFF. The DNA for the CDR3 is TGTGCCAGCAGCCAAGATTCAGGTGGAGAAAAACTGTTTTTT.

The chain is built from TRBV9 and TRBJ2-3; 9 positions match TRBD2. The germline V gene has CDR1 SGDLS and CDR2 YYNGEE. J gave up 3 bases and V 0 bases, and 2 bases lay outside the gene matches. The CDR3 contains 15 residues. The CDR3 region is CASSVDTSGTDTQYF. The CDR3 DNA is TGTGCCAGCAGCGTAGATACTAGCGGGACAGATACGCAGTATTTT. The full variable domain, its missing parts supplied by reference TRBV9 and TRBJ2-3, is DSGVTQTPKHLITATGQRVTLRCSPRSGDLSVYWYQQSLDQGLQFLIQYYNGEERAKGNILERFSAQQFPDLHSELNLSSLELGDSALYFCASSVDTSGTDTQYFGPGTRLTVL.

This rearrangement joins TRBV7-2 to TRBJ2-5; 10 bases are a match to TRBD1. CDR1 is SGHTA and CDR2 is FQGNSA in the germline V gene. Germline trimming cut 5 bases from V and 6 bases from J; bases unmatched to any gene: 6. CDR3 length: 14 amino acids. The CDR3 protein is CASSPTGGSKTQYF. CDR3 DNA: TGTGCCAGCAGCCCGACAGGGGGCTCAAAGACCCAGTACTTC.

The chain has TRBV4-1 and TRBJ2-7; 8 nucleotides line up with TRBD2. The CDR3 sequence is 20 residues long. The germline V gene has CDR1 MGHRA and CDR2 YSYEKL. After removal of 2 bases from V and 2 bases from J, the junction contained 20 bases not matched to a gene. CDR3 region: CASSQQYKNTLAAATYEQYF. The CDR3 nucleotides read TGCGCCAGCAGCCAACAATATAAAAACACACTAGCGGCAGCAACCTACGAGCAGTACTTC.

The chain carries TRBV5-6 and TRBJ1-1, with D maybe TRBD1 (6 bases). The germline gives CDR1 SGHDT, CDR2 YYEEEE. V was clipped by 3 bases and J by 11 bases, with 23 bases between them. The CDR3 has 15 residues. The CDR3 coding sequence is TGTGCCAGCAGCTCCATACAGGGTTCATCATCGTCGGCTTTCTTT. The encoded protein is CASSSIQGSSSSAFF.

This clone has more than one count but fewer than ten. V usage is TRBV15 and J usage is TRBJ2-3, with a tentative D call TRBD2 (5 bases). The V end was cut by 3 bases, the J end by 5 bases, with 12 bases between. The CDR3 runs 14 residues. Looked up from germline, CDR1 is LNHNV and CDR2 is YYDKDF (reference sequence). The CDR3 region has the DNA TGTGCCACCAGCAGGAACGCAGAGGGAGATACGCAGTATTTT. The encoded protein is CATSRNAEGDTQYF. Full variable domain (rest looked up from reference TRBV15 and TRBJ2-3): DAMVIQNPRYQVTQFGKPVTLSCSQTLNHNVMYWYQQKSSQAPKLLFHYYDKDFNNEADTPDNFQSRRPNTSFCFLDIRSPGLGDTAMYLCATSRNAEGDTQYFGPGTRLTVL.

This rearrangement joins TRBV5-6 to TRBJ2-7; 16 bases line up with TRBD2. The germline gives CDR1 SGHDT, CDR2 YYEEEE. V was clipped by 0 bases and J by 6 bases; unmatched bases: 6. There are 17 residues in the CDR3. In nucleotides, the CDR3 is TGTGCCAGCAGCTTGGATGTGGGACTAGCGGGAGGGGGCGAGCAGTACTTC. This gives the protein CASSLDVGLAGGGEQYF.

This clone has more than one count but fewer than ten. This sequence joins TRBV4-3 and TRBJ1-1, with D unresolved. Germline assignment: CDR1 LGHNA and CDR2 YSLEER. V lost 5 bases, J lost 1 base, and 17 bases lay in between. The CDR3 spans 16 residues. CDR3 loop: CASSVLVLSANTEAFF. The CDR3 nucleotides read TGCGCCAGCAGCGTACTCGTCCTTAGTGCGAACACTGAAGCTTTCTTT.

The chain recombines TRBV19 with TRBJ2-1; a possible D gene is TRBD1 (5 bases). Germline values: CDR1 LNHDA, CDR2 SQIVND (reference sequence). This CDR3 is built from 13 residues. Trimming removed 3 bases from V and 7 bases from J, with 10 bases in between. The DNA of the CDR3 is TGTGCCAGTAGTATTTACTCAGGGAATGAGCAGTTCTTC. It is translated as CASSIYSGNEQFF. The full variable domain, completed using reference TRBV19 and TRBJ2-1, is DGGITQSPKYLFRKEGQNVTLSCEQNLNHDAMYWYRQDPGQGLRLIYYSQIVNDFQKGDIAEGYSVSREKKESFPLTVTSAQKNPTAFYLCASSIYSGNEQFFGPGTRLTVL.

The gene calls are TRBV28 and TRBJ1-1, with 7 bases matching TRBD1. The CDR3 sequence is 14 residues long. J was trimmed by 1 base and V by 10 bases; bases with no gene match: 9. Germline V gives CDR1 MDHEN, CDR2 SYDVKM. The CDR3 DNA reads TGTGCCAACCAACCGACAGGGACGAACACTGAAGCTTTCTTT. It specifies CANQPTGTNTEAFF.

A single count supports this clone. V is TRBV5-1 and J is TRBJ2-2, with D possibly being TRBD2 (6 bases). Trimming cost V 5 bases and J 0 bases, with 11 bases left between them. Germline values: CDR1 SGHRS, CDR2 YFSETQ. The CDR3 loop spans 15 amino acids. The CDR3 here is CASRMAGTNTGELFF. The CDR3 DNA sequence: TGCGCCAGCAGGATGGCGGGGACGAACACCGGGGAGCTGTTTTTT.

In nucleotides, the CDR3 is TGTGCCAGCAGCTTAGACAGGGGTCGGACCGGGGAGCTGTTTTTT. Its translation: CASSLDRGRTGELFF. This rearrangement joins TRBV7-9 to TRBJ2-2, with TRBD1 matching 7 bases. The ends lost 1 base at V and 5 bases at J; junction bases unmatched: 4. Germline-derived CDR1 and CDR2 are SEHNR and FQNEAQ (reference sequence). This CDR3 contains 15 residues.

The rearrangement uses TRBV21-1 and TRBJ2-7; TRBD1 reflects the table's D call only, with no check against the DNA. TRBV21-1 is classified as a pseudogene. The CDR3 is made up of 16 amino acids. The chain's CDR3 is CASSKEAGDRSYEQYF. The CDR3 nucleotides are TGTGCCAGCAGCAAAGAGGCAGGGGACCGTTCCTACGAGCAGTACTTC.

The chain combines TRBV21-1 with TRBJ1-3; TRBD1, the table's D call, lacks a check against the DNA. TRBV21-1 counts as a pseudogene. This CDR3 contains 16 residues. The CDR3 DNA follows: TGTGCCAGCAGGGCAGGGTTTTTCGACTCTGGAAACACCATATATTTT. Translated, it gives CASRAGFFDSGNTIYF.

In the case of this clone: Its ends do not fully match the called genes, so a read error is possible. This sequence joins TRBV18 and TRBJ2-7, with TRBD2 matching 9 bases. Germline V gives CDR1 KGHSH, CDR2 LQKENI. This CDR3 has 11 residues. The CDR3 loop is CASSEGLARSF. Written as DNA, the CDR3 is TGTGCCAGCTCAGAAGGACTAGCGCGTTCCTTC. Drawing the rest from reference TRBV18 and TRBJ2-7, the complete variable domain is NAGVMQNPRHLVRRRGQEARLRCSPMKGHSHVYWYRQLPEEGLKFMVYLQKENIIDESGMPKERFSAEFPKEGPSILRIQQVVRGDSAAYFCASSEGLARSFGPGTRLTVT.

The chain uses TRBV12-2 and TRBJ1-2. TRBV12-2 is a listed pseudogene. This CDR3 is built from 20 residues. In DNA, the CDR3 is TGTGCAAGTCGCCCCCTCCCTTTAGGCAAAGGCGGGGATCCTAACTATGGCTACACCTTC. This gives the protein CASRPLPLGKGGDPNYGYTF.